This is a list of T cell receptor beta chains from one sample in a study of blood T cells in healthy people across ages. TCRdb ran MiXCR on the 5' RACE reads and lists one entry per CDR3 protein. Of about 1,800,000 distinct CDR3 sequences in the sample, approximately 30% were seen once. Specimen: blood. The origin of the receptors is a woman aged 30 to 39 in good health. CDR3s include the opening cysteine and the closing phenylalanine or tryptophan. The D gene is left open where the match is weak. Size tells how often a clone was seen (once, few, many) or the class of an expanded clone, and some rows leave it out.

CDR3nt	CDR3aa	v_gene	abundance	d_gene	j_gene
TGTGCCAGCAGCCCCCAGGACAGGTCTACAGATACGCAGTATTTT	CASSPQDRSTDTQYF	TRBV7-9	few	TRBD1	TRBJ2-3
TGTGCCAGCAGCTCCGCTGACGGGGGCCCCACAGATACGCAGTATTTT	CASSSADGGPTDTQYF	TRBV7-2	few	NA	TRBJ2-3
TGTACCAGCAGCGAGGTACCGGGACAGGGGCGTAGGGGCTACACCTTC	CTSSEVPGQGRRGYTF	TRBV9	few	TRBD1	TRBJ1-2
TGTGCCAGCAGCGTAGGGACTAGCGGGGGAGAGACCCAGTACTTC	CASSVGTSGGETQYF	TRBV9	many	TRBD2	TRBJ2-5
TGTGCCAGCAGCCCTGAGACCCTTGTAAATGAGCAGTTCTTC	CASSPETLVNEQFF	TRBV7-2	few	NA	TRBJ2-1
TGTGCCAGCAGCGGGATAGCGGGGGGGCATACGCAGTATTTT	CASSGIAGGHTQYF	TRBV9	NA	TRBD2	TRBJ2-3
TGCAGTGCTAGAGGCGACAGGGCCCAAGAGACCCAGTACTTC	CSARGDRAQETQYF	TRBV20-1	many	TRBD1	TRBJ2-5
TGTGCCAGCAGTCGGACCGGCTTGAGGGGTGAAAAACTGTTTTTT	CASSRTGLRGEKLFF	TRBV28	NA	NA	TRBJ1-4
TGTGCTAGTGGTTTGTCCCCAGGGAGCTCCTACGAGCAGTACTTC	CASGLSPGSSYEQYF	TRBV12-5	many	NA	TRBJ2-7
TGCAGTGCTAGTCGCGGGAACTCCTACAATGAGCAGTTCTTC	CSASRGNSYNEQFF	TRBV20-1	NA	NA	TRBJ2-1
TGTGCCAGCAGTGAGCAGGGCGAAGTCTACGAGCAGTACTTC	CASSEQGEVYEQYF	TRBV2	NA	NA	TRBJ2-7
TGTGCCAGCAGCCAAACCTACAGGGGATCCTACGAGCAGTACTTC	CASSQTYRGSYEQYF	TRBV3-1	NA	TRBD1	TRBJ2-7
TGTGCCAGCAGCTTAACGGGACAGGGCTCCGAGCAGTACTTC	CASSLTGQGSEQYF	TRBV7-3	NA	TRBD1	TRBJ2-7
TGCGCCAGCAGCCTCCGACAGGGTCCCTACGAGCAGTACTTC	CASSLRQGPYEQYF	TRBV5-1	many	TRBD1	TRBJ2-7
TGCAGTGCTCACAAAGCCCAGGGGAGCAATCAGCCCCAGCATTTT	CSAHKAQGSNQPQHF	TRBV20-1	once	NA	TRBJ1-5
TGTGCCAGCAATGTGGACAGAAGTTACTACGAGCAGTACTTC	CASNVDRSYYEQYF	TRBV2	few	NA	TRBJ2-7
TGCAGTGCTAGAACCCCTCGCGGGAGCTCCTACAATGAGCAGTACTTC	CSARTPRGSSYNEQYF	TRBV20-1	NA	TRBD2	TRBJ2-7
TGCGCCAGCAGCTTGGCGTGTAGCTCCTATAATTCACCCCTCCACTTT	CASSLACSSYNSPLHF	TRBV5-1	NA	NA	TRBJ1-6
TGCGCCAGCAGTGACTCGCGGGGGGCCTACAATGAGCAGTTCTTC	CASSDSRGAYNEQFF	TRBV10-2	few	TRBD2	TRBJ2-1
TGCAGTGCTAGATTCGGGACGGCTGAAACCTACAATGAGCAGTTCTTC	CSARFGTAETYNEQFF	TRBV20-1	many	NA	TRBJ2-1
TGTGCCAGCTCACCGAGAGACGACCCTGAAAAACTGTTTTTT	CASSPRDDPEKLFF	TRBV18	few	NA	TRBJ1-4
TGTGCCAGCAGTTTTGACAGGGGGCAGGCAAATGAGCAGTTCTTC	CASSFDRGQANEQFF	TRBV27	NA	TRBD1	TRBJ2-1
TGCACCAGCAGCCGAGACGGACTAGCGGGAGGCGAGCAGTACTTC	CTSSRDGLAGGEQYF	TRBV5-1	few	TRBD2	TRBJ2-7
TGTGCCAGCAGCTTAGAAAGTAGCTCCTACGAGCAGTACTTC	CASSLESSSYEQYF	TRBV7-9	many	NA	TRBJ2-7
TGTGCCAGCAGCCGACGGACTAGCCGCTACGAGCAGTACTTC	CASSRRTSRYEQYF	TRBV7-2	few	TRBD2	TRBJ2-7
TGTGCCAACAGCGCTTCTACCGGGACAGGCTATGGCTACACCTTC	CANSASTGTGYGYTF	TRBV7-9	NA	TRBD1	TRBJ1-2
TGTGCCAGCAGCTCCCACGGGGAAACCTACGAGCAGTACTTC	CASSSHGETYEQYF	TRBV5-5	few	NA	TRBJ2-7
TGTGCCAGCAGCTTGGGACGGCTAGCGGCCATGGAGGAGCAGTACTTC	CASSLGRLAAMEEQYF	TRBV7-9	NA	TRBD2	TRBJ2-7
TGCGCCAGCACCGGGGGCAGGGGGAGCACAGATACGCAGTATTTT	CASTGGRGSTDTQYF	TRBV10-2	few	NA	TRBJ2-3
TGTGCCAGCCGTGTGGGGAGATACTATGGCTACACCTTC	CASRVGRYYGYTF	TRBV2	NA	NA	TRBJ1-2
TGCGCCACCGCCAGGGACAGGCCCTACGAGCAGTACTTC	CATARDRPYEQYF	TRBV5-1	few	TRBD1	TRBJ2-7
TGTGCCAGCAGTTTTTCGCGGGGGGGCCTTATAAAGACCCAGTACTTC	CASSFSRGGLIKTQYF	TRBV28	many	TRBD2	TRBJ2-5
TGTGCCAGCAGCCAAGTTGCGGGGGAAAAACTGTTTTTT	CASSQVAGEKLFF	TRBV3-1	NA	NA	TRBJ1-4
TGCGCCAGCAGCTTGGAGGGGCAGGGTGGAGGCTACACCTTC	CASSLEGQGGGYTF	TRBV5-1	few	NA	TRBJ1-2
TGTGCCAGCAGTAGAACTCTCGACAGGCCCTACGAGCAGTACTTC	CASSRTLDRPYEQYF	TRBV28	NA	NA	TRBJ2-7
TGTGCCAGCAGCCACGGGACGGCCAATGAAGCTTTCTTT	CASSHGTANEAFF	TRBV7-9	NA	NA	TRBJ1-1
TGCAGCGCCGCTGGGACTAGCGGGGGGCCGGGTGAGCAGTTCTTC	CSAAGTSGGPGEQFF	TRBV29-1	many	TRBD2	TRBJ2-1
TGTGCCAGCAGCTTAGACGGGACAGGGAGAAATGAGCAGTTCTTC	CASSLDGTGRNEQFF	TRBV11-3	NA	TRBD1	TRBJ2-1
TGCAGTGCGCCGGGACAGGTTTCCTATGGCTACACCTTC	CSAPGQVSYGYTF	TRBV20-1	NA	TRBD1	TRBJ1-2
TGTGCCAGCAGCGTAGATAGCGGGAGGGCTGGAGATACGCAGTATTTT	CASSVDSGRAGDTQYF	TRBV9	few	TRBD2	TRBJ2-3
TGTGCCAGCTTCCCCGAGCTAGCGGGGGGGGAGACCCAGTACTTC	CASFPELAGGETQYF	TRBV2	NA	TRBD2	TRBJ2-5